The T cell receptor (beta chain) under discussion was sequenced for a study of neurological immune-mediated disorders. CDR3 length: 15 residues. Germline V gene sequence: CDR1 SGHRS, CDR2 YFSETQ. Sequencing of 15-18 subjects in each run yielded over 160 million TCR-beta sequences. TCRdb reprocessed the 5' RACE reads via MiXCR and lists one record per CDR3 protein. The sample yields tens of thousands of distinct CDR3 sequences, approximately 3.9% seen once. The sample holds a few counts of this clonotype. The germline gene is not matched at one end of the junction; a read error may be the cause. This receptor was taken from a man aged 25 to 45 with multiple sclerosis. The chain has TRBV5-1 and TRBJ1-5; D is uncertain. The sequenced material came from PBMCs. In nucleotides, the CDR3 is TGCGCCAGCAGCTTGGATGGGGAGGGCGGTCAGCCCCAGAATTTT. As protein: CASSLDGEGGQPQNF.